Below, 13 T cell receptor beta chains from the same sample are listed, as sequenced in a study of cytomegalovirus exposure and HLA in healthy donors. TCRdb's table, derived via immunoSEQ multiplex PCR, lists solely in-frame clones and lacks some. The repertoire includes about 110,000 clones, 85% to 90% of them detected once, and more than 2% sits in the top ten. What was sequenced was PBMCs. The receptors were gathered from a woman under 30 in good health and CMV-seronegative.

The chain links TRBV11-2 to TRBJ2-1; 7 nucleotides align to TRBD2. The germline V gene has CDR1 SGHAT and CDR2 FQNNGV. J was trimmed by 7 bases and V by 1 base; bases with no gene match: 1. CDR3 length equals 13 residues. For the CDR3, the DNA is TGTGCCAGCAGCTTAGGGCGGGAGAATGAGCAGTTCTTC. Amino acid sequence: CASSLGRENEQFF.

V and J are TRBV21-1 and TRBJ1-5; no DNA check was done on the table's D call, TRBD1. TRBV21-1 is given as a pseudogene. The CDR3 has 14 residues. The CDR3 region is CASSETGGREPQHF. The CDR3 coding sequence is TGTGCCAGCAGCGAGACAGGGGGCAGGGAGCCCCAGCATTTT.

The CDR3: CASSAEQQETQYF. CDR3 coding DNA: TGTGCCAGCAGTGCGGAACAGCAAGAGACCCAGTACTTC. This chain uses TRBV2 with TRBJ2-5, with D unresolved. CDR1 and CDR2 from the germline V gene are SNHLY and FYNNEI. The V end lost 4 bases, the J end lost 2 bases, and 8 bases lay between the germline ends. The CDR3 covers 13 residues.

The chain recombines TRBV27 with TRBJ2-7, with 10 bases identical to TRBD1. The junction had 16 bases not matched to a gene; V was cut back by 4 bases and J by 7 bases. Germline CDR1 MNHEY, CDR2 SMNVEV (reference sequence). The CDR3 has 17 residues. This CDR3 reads CASSSPLRDRGRREQYF. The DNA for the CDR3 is TGTGCCAGCAGTTCCCCTCTCCGGGACAGGGGCCGGAGGGAGCAGTACTTC.

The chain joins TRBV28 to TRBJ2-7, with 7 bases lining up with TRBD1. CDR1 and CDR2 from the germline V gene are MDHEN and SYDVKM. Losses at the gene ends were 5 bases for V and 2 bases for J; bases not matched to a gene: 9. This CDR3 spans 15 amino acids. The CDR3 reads CASSRATGITYEQYF. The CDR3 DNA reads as TGTGCCAGCAGTCGCGCGACAGGGATCACCTACGAGCAGTACTTC.

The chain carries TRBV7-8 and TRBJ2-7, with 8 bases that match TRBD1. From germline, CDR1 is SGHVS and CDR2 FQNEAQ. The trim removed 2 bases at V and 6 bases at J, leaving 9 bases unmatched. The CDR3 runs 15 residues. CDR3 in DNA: TGTGCCAGCAGCTTATTTGACAGGGGTGCAAGCGAGCAGTACTTC. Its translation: CASSLFDRGASEQYF.

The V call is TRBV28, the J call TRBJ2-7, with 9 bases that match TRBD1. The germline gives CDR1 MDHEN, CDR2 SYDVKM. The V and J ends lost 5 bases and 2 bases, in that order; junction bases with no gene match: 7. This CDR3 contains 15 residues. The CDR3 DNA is TGTGCCAGCAGTCGGGCCGGGACAGGGCCCTACGAGCAGTACTTC. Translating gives CASSRAGTGPYEQYF. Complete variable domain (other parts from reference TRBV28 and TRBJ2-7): DVKVTQSSRYLVKRTGEKVFLECVQDMDHENMFWYRQDPGLGLRLIYFSYDVKMKEKGDIPEGYSVSREKKERFSLILESASTNQTSMYLCASSRAGTGPYEQYFGPGTRLTVT.

This CDR3 is CASSLDTGAEQYF. The CDR3 region has the DNA TGCGCCAGCAGCTTGGATACAGGGGCCGAGCAGTACTTC. V usage is TRBV5-1 and J usage is TRBJ2-7; TRBD1 matches at 7 bases. The CDR3 extends over 13 amino acids. V lost 0 bases and J lost 6; bases outside the gene matches: 3. Germline lookup yields CDR1 SGHRS and CDR2 YFSETQ.

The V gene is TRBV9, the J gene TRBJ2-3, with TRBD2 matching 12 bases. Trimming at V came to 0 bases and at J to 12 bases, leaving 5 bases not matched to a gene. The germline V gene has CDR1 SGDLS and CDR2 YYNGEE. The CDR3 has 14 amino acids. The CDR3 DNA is TGTGCCAGCAGCGTAGGGCTAGCGGGGGGGGGTCAGTATTTT. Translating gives CASSVGLAGGGQYF.

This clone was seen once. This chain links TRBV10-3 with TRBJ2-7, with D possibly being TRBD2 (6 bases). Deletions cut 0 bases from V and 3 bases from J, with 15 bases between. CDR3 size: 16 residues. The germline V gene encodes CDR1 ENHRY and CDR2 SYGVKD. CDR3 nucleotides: TGTGCCATCAGTGAGTCCTATGGGGACTCGAGCTACGAGCAGTACTTC. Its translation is CAISESYGDSSYEQYF.

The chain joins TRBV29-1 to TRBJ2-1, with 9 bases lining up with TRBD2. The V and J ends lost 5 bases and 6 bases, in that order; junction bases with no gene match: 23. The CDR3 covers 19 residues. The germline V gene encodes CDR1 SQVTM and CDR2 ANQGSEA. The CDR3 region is CSVPSVGLAAVRTGNEQFF. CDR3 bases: TGCAGCGTTCCAAGTGTGGGACTAGCCGCTGTAAGGACAGGCAATGAGCAGTTCTTC.

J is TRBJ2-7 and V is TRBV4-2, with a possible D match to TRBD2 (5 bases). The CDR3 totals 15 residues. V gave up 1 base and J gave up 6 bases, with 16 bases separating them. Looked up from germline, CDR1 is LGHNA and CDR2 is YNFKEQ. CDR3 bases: TGTGCCAGCAGCCAAGGGACTTTGCCCTGGGGCGAGCAGTACTTC. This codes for CASSQGTLPWGEQYF.

The CDR3 is CASSPGHLKETQYF. The DNA of the CDR3 is TGTGCCAGCTCACCGGGACACCTAAAAGAGACCCAGTACTTC. V gene TRBV18 combines with J gene TRBJ2-5; a possible D gene is TRBD1 (6 bases). Between the trimmed V and J ends, which lost 3 bases and 3 bases, there was a span of 11 bases. The CDR3 runs 14 residues. Germline values: CDR1 KGHSH, CDR2 LQKENI.